The present T cell receptor beta chain was sequenced within a study of T cell clonality in common variable immunodeficiency. V was clipped by 8 bases and J by 1 base; unmatched bases: 8. Per germline, CDR1 SQVTM and CDR2 ANQGSEA. The CDR3 runs to 14 residues. Method: immunoSEQ multiplex PCR; TCRdb's copy keeps in-frame clones and lacks some. This sample has about 42,000 clones and no singletons, with around 1.4% in the ten largest. This clone has ten or more counts. Read data end 3 residues before the CDR3 end; the end is taken from the germline J gene. The genes are TRBV29-1 and TRBJ2-3; 8 bases match TRBD2. The sequence derives from a person aged 18 to 70 in good health. The sequenced sample was peripheral blood mononuclear cells. CDR3 amino acids: CSISGTRRTDTQYF. Partial CDR3 DNA: TGCAGCATCTCCGGGACTAGACGCACAGATACG.